This record concerns one T cell receptor (beta chain) sequence. Assay: immunoSEQ multiplex PCR; the TCRdb copy retains only in-frame clones and omits some. The sample lists 150,000 to 200,000 clones, less than 90% seen once, with about a quarter in the top ten. J was trimmed by 4 bases and V by 6 bases; bases with no gene match: 14. The CDR3 extends over 16 amino acids. Germline loops: CDR1 ENHRY, CDR2 SYGVKD. The sample belongs to a study of blood T cell repertoires in COVID-19. Material for sequencing was peripheral blood. The receptor comes from a man aged 55 to 70 with acute or convalescent COVID-19. This sequence joins TRBV10-3 and TRBJ1-2, with 7 bases identical to TRBD1. The CDR3 is CAISVGGASPSYGYTF. The CDR3 nucleotides read TGTGCCATCAGCGTAGGGGGCGCTTCCCCCTCCTATGGCTACACCTTC.